This T cell receptor (beta chain) was captured by sequencing in a study of shared clonotypes between healthy human individuals. Naive CD8 cells lacked CD45RO, underwent positive selection for CCR7 and left out terminally differentiated effector memory CD45RA+ cells. Replicate PCRs from sorted subsets contained around 200 ng DNA, which is around 30,000 T cell genomes. TCRdb's copy holds only in-frame clones and misses some; the assay was immunoSEQ multiplex PCR. The repertoire holds about 2.2 million clones, approximately 94% seen once, with approximately 1.7% in the top ten. About this clone: Its antigen is as yet unknown.

The CDR3 length is 17 residues. CDR1 is SNHLY, CDR2 FYNNEI, per germline. The V and J ends lost 9 bases and 4 bases, in that order; junction bases with no gene match: 11. The study, taken as a whole, reports: What rarefaction showed was incomplete sorted-subset sequencing despite large depth.

This TCR derives from a man aged 18 to 30 in good health. Some clones in this sample may be carry-over from other donors' samples. The source material was naive CD8+ T cells from PBMCs. This chain joins TRBV2 and TRBJ2-6, with 11 bases lining up with TRBD2. Written as DNA, the CDR3 is TGTGCCAGAACCGGGACTAGCGGTGATAGGGGGGCCAACGTCCTGACTTTC. Translated, it gives CARTGTSGDRGANVLTF.